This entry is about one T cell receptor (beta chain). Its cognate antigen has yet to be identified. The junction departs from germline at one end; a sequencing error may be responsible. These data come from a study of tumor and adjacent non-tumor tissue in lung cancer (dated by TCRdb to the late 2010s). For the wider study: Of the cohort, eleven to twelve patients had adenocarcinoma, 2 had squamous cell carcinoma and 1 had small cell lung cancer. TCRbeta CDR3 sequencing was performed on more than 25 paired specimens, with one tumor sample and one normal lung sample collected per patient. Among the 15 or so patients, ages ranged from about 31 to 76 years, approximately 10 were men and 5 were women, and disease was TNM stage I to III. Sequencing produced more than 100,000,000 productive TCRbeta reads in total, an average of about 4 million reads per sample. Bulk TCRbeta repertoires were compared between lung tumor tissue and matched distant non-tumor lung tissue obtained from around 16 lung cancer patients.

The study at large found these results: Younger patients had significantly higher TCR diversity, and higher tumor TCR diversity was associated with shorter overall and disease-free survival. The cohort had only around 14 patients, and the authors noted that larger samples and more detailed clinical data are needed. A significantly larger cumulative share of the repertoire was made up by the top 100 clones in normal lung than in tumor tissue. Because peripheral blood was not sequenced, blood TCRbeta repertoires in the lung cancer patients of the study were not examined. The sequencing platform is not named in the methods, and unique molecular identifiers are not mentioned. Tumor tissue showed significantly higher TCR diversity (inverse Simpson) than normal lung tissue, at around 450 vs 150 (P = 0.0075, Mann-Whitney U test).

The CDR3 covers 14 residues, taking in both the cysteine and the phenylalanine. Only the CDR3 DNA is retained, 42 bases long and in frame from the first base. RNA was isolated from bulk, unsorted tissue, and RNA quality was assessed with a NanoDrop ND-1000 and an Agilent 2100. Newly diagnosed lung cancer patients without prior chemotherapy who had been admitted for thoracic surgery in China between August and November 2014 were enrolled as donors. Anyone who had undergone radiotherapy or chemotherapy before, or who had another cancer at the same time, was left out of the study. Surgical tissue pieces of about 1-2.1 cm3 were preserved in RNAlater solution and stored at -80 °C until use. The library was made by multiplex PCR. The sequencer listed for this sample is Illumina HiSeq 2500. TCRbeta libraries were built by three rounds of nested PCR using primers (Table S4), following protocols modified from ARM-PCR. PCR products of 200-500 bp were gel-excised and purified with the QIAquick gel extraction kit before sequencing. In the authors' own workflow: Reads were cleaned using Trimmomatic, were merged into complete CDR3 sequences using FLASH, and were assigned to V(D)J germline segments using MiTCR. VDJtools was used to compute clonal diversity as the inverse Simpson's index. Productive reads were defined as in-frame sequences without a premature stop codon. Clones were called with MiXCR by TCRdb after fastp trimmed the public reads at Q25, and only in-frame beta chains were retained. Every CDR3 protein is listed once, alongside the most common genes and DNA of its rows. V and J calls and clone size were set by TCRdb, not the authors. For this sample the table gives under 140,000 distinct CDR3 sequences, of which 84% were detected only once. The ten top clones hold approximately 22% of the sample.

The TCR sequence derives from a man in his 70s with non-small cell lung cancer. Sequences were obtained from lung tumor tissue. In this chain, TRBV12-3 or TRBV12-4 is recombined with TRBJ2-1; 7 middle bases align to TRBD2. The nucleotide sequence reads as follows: TGTGCCAGCAGTCTGCGGGAGAACCCCAATGTGCAGTTCTTC. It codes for CASSLRENPNVQFF.